This is a list of T cell receptor beta chains from one sample in a study of T cells in Graves' hyperthyroidism and ophthalmopathy. TCRdb processed the multiplex PCR reads anew with MiXCR; each CDR3 protein has one entry. The data contain about 270,000 distinct CDR3 sequences, roughly 15% of them singletons. The sequencing sample was made of blood. The source of these receptors is a woman aged 50 to 65 with Graves' hyperthyroidism that later progressed to Graves' ophthalmopathy. The CDR3 runs from the conserved cysteine through the conserved F or W. The order of the fields is clone size, D gene, J gene, CDR3 length, V gene, CDR3 DNA, CDR3 protein. The D gene is left open where the match is weak. Clone size appears in some rows only: once, few, many, or a class for an expanded clone.

>many|.|TRBJ1-1|14|TRBV20-1
TGCAGTGCTAGACCAGGAGAGGAGGGCACTGAAGCTTTCTTT
CSARPGEEGTEAFF
>many|TRBD2|TRBJ2-1|16|TRBV5-1
TGCGCCAGCAGCTTGCTAGTTAGCGGGGGAAACAATGAGCAGTTCTTC
CASSLLVSGGNNEQFF
>many|TRBD1|TRBJ2-5|13|TRBV2
TGTGCCAGCAAAATGACAGGGGAAGAGACCCAGTACTTC
CASKMTGEETQYF
>many|TRBD2|TRBJ2-7|14|TRBV27
TGTGCCAGTAGACTAGCGGGAGACGCCTACGAGCAGTACTTC
CASRLAGDAYEQYF
>.|TRBD1|TRBJ1-6|20|TRBV7-6
TGTGCCAGCAGCTCCTTACCTTCCGGGACAGGGTTTGGTGTGAAATCACCCCTCCACTTT
CASSSLPSGTGFGVKSPLHF
>many|TRBD2|TRBJ2-7|14|TRBV20-1
TGCAGTGCTAGTGCCGGCCCCGGCGGGGGCGAGCAGTACTTC
CSASAGPGGGEQYF
>.|TRBD1|TRBJ1-1|16|TRBV27
TGTGCCAGCAGTCCGATCGGGACAGGGAGGAACACTGAAGCTTTCTTT
CASSPIGTGRNTEAFF
>few|TRBD2|TRBJ2-2|15|TRBV7-9
TGTGCCAGACCCGGACTAGCGGGAGACACCGGGGAGCTGTTTTTT
CARPGLAGDTGELFF
>.|.|TRBJ2-1|14|TRBV6-2/TRBV6-3
TGTGCCAGCAGTTACCCCGGGACAAATAATGAGCAGTTCTTC
CASSYPGTNNEQFF
>many|TRBD1|TRBJ1-4|15|TRBV11-2
TGTGCCAGCAGCACCCGACAGGGCCTTAATGAAAAACTGTTTTTT
CASSTRQGLNEKLFF
>many|TRBD1|TRBJ2-7|16|TRBV3-1
TGTGCCAGCAGCCCCAACCCAAGACAGGGGGCCTACGAGCAGTACTTC
CASSPNPRQGAYEQYF
>few|.|TRBJ2-3|11|TRBV12-3/TRBV12-4
TGTGCCAGCAGCAGGGGCGATACGCAGTATTTT
CASSRGDTQYF
>many|.|TRBJ2-1|13|TRBV3-1
TGTGCCAGCAGCCTTGGTCCCTACAATGAGCAGTTCTTC
CASSLGPYNEQFF
>.|TRBD2|TRBJ2-7|11|TRBV6-2/TRBV6-3
TGTGCCAGCAGAGCGGGAGACGAGCAGTACTTC
CASRAGDEQYF
>many|TRBD2|TRBJ2-3|15|TRBV9
TGTGCCAGCAGCGGGACTAGCTCCATCACAGATACGCAGTATTTT
CASSGTSSITDTQYF
>many|TRBD2|TRBJ2-3|17|TRBV7-3
TGTGCCAGCAGCTCGAGAGGACTAGCGGGTTTGCACGATACGCAGTATTTT
CASSSRGLAGLHDTQYF
>many|.|TRBJ1-1|12|TRBV11-3
TGTGCCAGCAGCGGCCAGGGGAGGGAAGCTTTCTTT
CASSGQGREAFF
>many|TRBD2|TRBJ2-5|16|TRBV5-1
TGCGCCAGCAGCTTGAACCCGGGAGGGAGACAAGAGACCCAGTACTTC
CASSLNPGGRQETQYF